Below, one T cell receptor (beta chain) is given with its context. Its antigen remains unidentified. Base qualities are not at hand, and no much larger clone is one base apart. The immunoSEQ Assay, a bias-controlled multiplex PCR, was used to amplify TCRbeta CDR3 regions from genomic DNA. As for the authors' bioinformatics: The number of nucleated cells in each sample was estimated by amplification of reference gene primers within the assay. To quantify the absolute abundance of each unique TCRbeta CDR3 rearrangement, sequence reads were collapsed and filtered. For each sample, productive Simpson clonality was calculated as the square root of Simpson's diversity index across productive rearrangements. In its TCRdb copy, this immuneACCESS table keeps in-frame sequences only and misses some clones. Where compared with another copy, unresolved V genes explain less than half of these, and the others have no known cause. V, J and clone size derive from that table, while D and trimming were established from the DNA sequence. This sample is represented by about 220,000 clones; about 86% of them were singletons. The ten largest clones capture 2.3% of the sample.

The data derive from a study of blood T cell repertoires in COVID-19 (dated by TCRdb to about 2020). About the investigation overall: Collaborator samples came from the United States, Italy and Spain and covered acute and convalescent phases of COVID-19. The material from the prospective study consisted of cDNA or gDNA derived from T cells, B-cell-depleted T cells, or PBMCs. Subjects who had been exposed to COVID-19, were actively infected with it, or had recovered from it provided the deeply sampled blood TCRbeta repertoires that made up the dataset. The repertoires were released in a freely available public database meant as a resource for research on the immune response to SARS-CoV-2. Samples came from the ongoing ImmuneRACE study (first 160 participants) plus 1,254 subjects from 6 global collaborators. The sample metadata nearly always contained a de-identified subject ID, COVID-19 status, age in years and sex. Where available, HLA class I and class II types were taken from metadata supplied by the sample provider and were not determined by assay-based typing.

The full study reports these points: The amount of clinical and demographic metadata varied by source and participant and was provided uncurated.

Deletion took 6 bases off V and 3 bases off J, with a span of 8 bases between the germline ends. In the germline V gene, CDR1 corresponds to SNHLY and CDR2 to FYNNEI. Taken from cysteine to phenylalanine, the CDR3 has 12 residues. Just the 36-base CDR3 DNA is kept, in frame starting at base 1. Whole blood was collected in K2EDTA tubes by collaborating institutions according to the institutions' own protocols. Collaborator samples were shipped for TCRbeta analysis as frozen whole blood, isolated PBMCs, or DNA extracted from either sample type. The clonotype originates from a woman aged 55 to 70 with acute or convalescent COVID-19. Rearrangement joined TRBV2 to TRBJ2-5; the D gene identity is not certain. What was sequenced was peripheral blood. At the DNA level, the sequence is TGTGCCAGCAGCTACAGTGAAGAGACCCAGTACTTC. Translated, this is CASSYSEETQYF.